The 24 T cell receptor beta chains in this list originate from one sample, sequenced in a study of graft-versus-host responses after intestinal transplantation. Antigens of these TCRs are unknown. TCRdb keeps only in-frame clones here, not all; method: immunoSEQ multiplex PCR. The table includes approximately 71,000 clones, around 90% detected once. Specimen: unstimulated CD8+ T cells sorted from spleen or lymph node cells, collected before intestinal transplant. These receptors originate from a human donor who received an intestinal transplant.

This clone was picked up one time. J is TRBJ1-2 and V is TRBV28; 8 bases line up with TRBD1. CDR1 and CDR2 from the germline V gene are MDHEN and SYDVKM. Trimming at V came to 8 bases and at J to 4 bases, leaving 18 bases not matched to a gene. This CDR3 has 17 amino acids. The CDR3 region has the DNA TGTGCCAGCCGTAAAGCAGGGGGCCAGGTCCTCGCCTATGGCTACACCTTC. Residues: CASRKAGGQVLAYGYTF.

This rearrangement joins TRBV2 to TRBJ2-7, with TRBD2 as a possible D gene (6 bases). Germline V CDR1 and CDR2: SNHLY, FYNNEI. This CDR3 region has 14 residues. The V end lost 6 bases, the J end lost 4 bases, and 16 bases lay between the germline ends. The CDR3 nucleotides read TGTGCCAGCAGCGGTCCGGAGGGAGGATACGAGCAGTACTTC. Translating gives CASSGPEGGYEQYF. The full variable domain, completed using reference TRBV2 and TRBJ2-7, is EPEVTQTPSHQVTQMGQEVILRCVPISNHLYFYWYRQILGQKVEFLVSFYNNEISEKSEIFDDQFSVERPDGSNFTLKIRSTKLEDSAMYFCASSGPEGGYEQYFGPGTRLTVT.

The CDR3 DNA reads as TGTGCCTCCTACAGGGGCGGCTATGGCTACACCTTC. Its protein product is CASYRGGYGYTF. The genes are TRBV6-5 and TRBJ1-2, with 7 nucleotides matching TRBD1. Trimming cost V 11 bases and J 4 bases; bases outside gene matches: 7. The CDR3 runs to 12 residues. CDR1 is MNHEY and CDR2 is SVGAGI in the germline V gene.

The V and J genes are TRBV4-2 and TRBJ2-7; D not certain. The germline V gene has CDR1 LGHNA and CDR2 YNFKEQ. V lost 1 base to trimming and J lost 0 bases, with 10 bases between them. This CDR3 spans 15 amino acids. CDR3 residues: CASSQAEEDSYEQYF. CDR3 DNA sequence: TGTGCCAGCAGCCAAGCTGAAGAGGACTCCTACGAGCAGTACTTC.

The CDR3 reads CASSPGYRDSHFSGANVLTF. CDR3 nucleotide sequence: TGCGCCAGCAGCCCCGGGTATCGGGACAGCCACTTCTCTGGGGCCAACGTCCTGACTTTC. V usage is TRBV4-1 and J usage is TRBJ2-6; 7 nucleotides agree with TRBD1. The germline V gene has CDR1 MGHRA and CDR2 YSYEKL. The CDR3 loop spans 20 amino acids. V lost 4 bases, J lost 0 bases, and 15 bases stayed unmatched.

The V gene is TRBV14, the J gene TRBJ1-6; perhaps TRBD1 as D (5 bases). V was trimmed by 4 bases and J by 10 bases, leaving 20 bases between them. The germline V gene has CDR1 SGHDN and CDR2 FVKESK. This CDR3 comprises 16 residues. The CDR3 loop reads CASSPHPGRPESPLHF. DNA for the CDR3: TGTGCCAGCAGCCCACACCCAGGGAGGCCTGAATCACCCCTCCACTTT.

This chain uses TRBV27 with TRBJ1-6, with D unresolved. Germline CDR1 reads MNHEY; CDR2 reads SMNVEV (reference sequence). The ends were cut back, 5 bases at V and 8 bases at J, with 10 bases in the middle. The CDR3 loop spans 13 amino acids. In DNA, the CDR3 is TGTGCCAGCAGTCCCGTCGTCGATTCACCCCTCCACTTT. This gives the protein CASSPVVDSPLHF.

This sequence joins TRBV2 and TRBJ2-7; 7 positions match TRBD2. The CDR3 spans 15 residues. Germline loops: CDR1 SNHLY, CDR2 FYNNEI. Germline trimming cut 6 bases from V and 1 base from J; bases unmatched to any gene: 9. DNA for the CDR3: TGTGCCAGCAGAGGGAGGGGACCCTCATCCTACGAGCAGTACTTC. The encoded protein is CASRGRGPSSYEQYF.

V gene TRBV6-6 combines with J gene TRBJ1-2; 7 nucleotides align to TRBD1. Losses at the gene ends were 0 bases for V and 2 bases for J; bases not matched to a gene: 6. CDR1 is MNHNY and CDR2 is SVGAGI in the germline V gene (reference sequence). The CDR3 is 16 residues long. In DNA form, the CDR3 reads TGTGCCAGCAGTTACTCTCTCTCCAGGGGGAACTATGGCTACACCTTC. Protein sequence: CASSYSLSRGNYGYTF.

The chain joins TRBV11-1 to TRBJ2-5, with 7 positions matching TRBD2. V dropped 4 bases and J dropped 4; count of bases not matched to a gene: 9. The CDR3 covers 15 residues. Germline V gene sequence: CDR1 SGHAT, CDR2 FQDESV (reference sequence). The CDR3 DNA is TGTGCCAGCAGCTCGGAGCGGGGTACGGGAGAGACCCAGTACTTC. Protein sequence: CASSSERGTGETQYF.

The chain has TRBV4-1 and TRBJ1-3; D is unclear. This CDR3 has 14 residues. The germline V and J ends were trimmed by 4 bases and 0 bases, with 7 bases remaining between them. The germline V gene encodes CDR1 MGHRA and CDR2 YSYEKL. For the CDR3, the DNA is TGCGCCAGCAGCCCGGGAGACTCTGGAAACACCATATATTTT. Translation gives CASSPGDSGNTIYF.

The chain recombines TRBV15 with TRBJ2-7; 7 bases agree with TRBD1. Unmatched junction bases numbered 2, after V lost 3 bases and J lost 6 bases. Germline V gene lookup returns CDR1 LNHNV and CDR2 YYDKDF (reference sequence). CDR3 length: 12 amino acids. The CDR3 protein is CATSSTGVEQYF. The CDR3 bases are TGTGCCACCAGCAGTACAGGGGTCGAGCAGTACTTC.

This clone turned up a few times. The chain has TRBV6-5 and TRBJ2-7; 8 bases fit TRBD2. The CDR3 is 15 residues long. The V and J ends lost 1 base and 0 bases, in that order; junction bases with no gene match: 2. CDR1 is MNHEY and CDR2 is SVGAGI in the germline V gene. This chain's CDR3 is CASSYFSGSSYEQYF. The CDR3, as DNA: TGTGCCAGCAGTTACTTCAGCGGGAGCTCCTACGAGCAGTACTTC.

V gene TRBV7-9 combines with J gene TRBJ2-5; 8 nucleotides align to TRBD2. The CDR3 is 15 amino acids. V trimming: 2 bases; J trimming: 3 bases; junction bases outside the gene matches: 5. In germline, CDR1 is SEHNR, CDR2 FQNEAQ (reference sequence). The CDR3 sequence: CASSLREAGEETQYF. CDR3 sequence (DNA): TGTGCCAGCAGCTTAAGGGAAGCGGGAGAAGAGACCCAGTACTTC.

The chain joins TRBV19 to TRBJ2-7, with D hard to call. The CDR3 length is 14 residues. Trimming removed 4 bases from V and 0 bases from J, with 10 bases in between. The V gene's germline CDR1 is LNHDA and CDR2 SQIVND (reference sequence). The CDR3 bases are TGTGCCAGTAGTAACGGCGGCCTCTCCTACGAGCAGTACTTC. Protein product: CASSNGGLSYEQYF.

The V gene is TRBV19, the J gene TRBJ2-3; no firm D call. V was clipped by 5 bases and J by 0 bases, with 18 bases between them. The CDR3 totals 17 residues. Germline loops: CDR1 LNHDA, CDR2 SQIVND (reference sequence). CDR3 DNA: TGTGCCAGTAGTTCTGGAGCCCCCTTGACTAGCACAGATACGCAGTATTTT. This codes for CASSSGAPLTSTDTQYF.

The rearrangement joins TRBV27 to TRBJ1-2; 9 bases align to TRBD1. Trimming cost V 2 bases and J 8 bases; bases outside gene matches: 15. From germline, CDR1 is MNHEY and CDR2 SMNVEV (reference sequence). There are 17 residues in the CDR3. The CDR3: CASSLNSPTGGRNGYTF. DNA of the CDR3: TGTGCCAGCAGTTTAAACTCACCGACAGGGGGAAGAAACGGCTACACCTTC.

This chain uses TRBV28 with TRBJ2-7; no clear D. The V end lost 6 bases, the J end lost 5 bases, and 14 bases lay between the germline ends. CDR3 length equals 13 residues. Germline CDR1 and CDR2: MDHEN and SYDVKM. The CDR3 spells CASSREYFDEQYF. CDR3 coding DNA: TGTGCCAGCAGCCGCGAATATTTCGACGAGCAGTACTTC.

This clone was detected once. V is TRBV5-1 and J is TRBJ2-7; D is perhaps TRBD1 or TRBD2 (5 bases each). V gave up 4 bases and J gave up 0 bases, with 14 bases separating them. The germline V gene encodes CDR1 SGHRS and CDR2 YFSETQ. This CDR3 comprises 15 residues. The CDR3 region has the DNA TGCGCCAGCAGCGTGGACACAGAGGGCTCCTACGAGCAGTACTTC. This encodes CASSVDTEGSYEQYF.

V is TRBV4-1 and J is TRBJ2-5; the match to TRBD1 covers 10 bases. The trim removed 4 bases at V and 5 bases at J, leaving 7 bases unmatched. The CDR3 totals 15 residues. The germline gives CDR1 MGHRA, CDR2 YSYEKL. The CDR3 nucleotides read TGCGCCAGCAGCCCGGGACAGGGGCTGGGGGAGACCCAGTACTTC. Protein: CASSPGQGLGETQYF.

In regard to this clone: A read error may account for a junction end that differs from germline. The V and J genes are TRBV6-4 and TRBJ2-1; D possibly corresponds to TRBD1 (6 bases). CDR3 size: 13 residues. Germline CDR1 MRHNA, CDR2 SNTAGT. This chain's CDR3 is CASSNSERGEQFF. CDR3 nucleotide sequence: TGTGCCAGCAGTAACTCCGAGAGGGGGGAGCAGTTCTTC.

The chain recombines TRBV6-1 with TRBJ1-6; no firm D call. Germline CDR1 is MNHNS and CDR2 is SASEGT. This CDR3 has 14 residues. Between the trimmed V and J ends, which lost 0 bases and 6 bases, there was a span of 6 bases. CDR3 DNA: TGTGCCAGCAGTGAAGCGGGAGGTAATTCACCCCTCCACTTT. It is translated as CASSEAGGNSPLHF.

The chain employs TRBV5-6 and TRBJ2-5; perhaps TRBD2 as D (6 bases). Matching the DNA end better, TRBJ2-7 makes the J call doubtful. The CDR3 is 14 residues long. Germline V CDR1 and CDR2: SGHDT, YYEEEE. CDR3 nucleotides: TGTGCCAGCAGCCCTAGCGATAGCTCCTACGAGCAGTACTTC. Its protein is CASSPSDSSYEQYF.

The chain joins TRBV2 to TRBJ1-5; 9 bases agree with TRBD1. Germline V gene data show CDR1 as SNHLY and CDR2 as FYNNEI. The CDR3 covers 16 residues. J was trimmed by 2 bases and V by 3 bases; bases with no gene match: 5. CDR3 nucleotides: TGTGCCAGCAGTGAGACAGGGGGTTGGGGCAATCAGCCCCAGCATTTT. Translation: CASSETGGWGNQPQHF. Full variable domain (rest looked up from reference TRBV2 and TRBJ1-5): EPEVTQTPSHQVTQMGQEVILRCVPISNHLYFYWYRQILGQKVEFLVSFYNNEISEKSEIFDDQFSVERPDGSNFTLKIRSTKLEDSAMYFCASSETGGWGNQPQHFGDGTRLSIL.